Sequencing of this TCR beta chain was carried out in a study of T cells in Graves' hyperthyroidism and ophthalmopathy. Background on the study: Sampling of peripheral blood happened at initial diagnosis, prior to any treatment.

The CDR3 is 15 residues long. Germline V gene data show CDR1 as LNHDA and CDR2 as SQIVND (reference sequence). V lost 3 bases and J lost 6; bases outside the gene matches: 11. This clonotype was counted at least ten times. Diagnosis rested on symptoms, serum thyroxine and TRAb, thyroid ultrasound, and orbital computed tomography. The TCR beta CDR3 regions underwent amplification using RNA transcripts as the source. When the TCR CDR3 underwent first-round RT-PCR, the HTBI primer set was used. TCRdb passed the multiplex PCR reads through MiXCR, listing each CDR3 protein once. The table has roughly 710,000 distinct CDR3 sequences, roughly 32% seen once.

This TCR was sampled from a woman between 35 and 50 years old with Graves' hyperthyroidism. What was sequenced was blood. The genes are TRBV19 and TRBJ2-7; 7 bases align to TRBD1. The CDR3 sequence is CASSMYDRVGSEQYF. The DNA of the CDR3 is TGTGCCAGTAGTATGTACGACAGGGTCGGTAGCGAGCAGTACTTC.